Listed here is a single T cell receptor (beta chain). The CDR3 spans 16 residues. Germline V gene sequence: CDR1 DFQATT, CDR2 SNEGSKA (reference sequence). TCRdb reworked the 5' RACE reads into one entry per CDR3 protein, no DNA. This sample's clone table lists roughly 320,000 distinct CDR3 sequences. This entry is derived from a study of monozygotic twins with inflammatory bowel disease. The source is a human donor with ulcerative colitis or Crohn's disease, or a healthy co-twin of an affected twin (not recorded which). The sample taken for sequencing was blood. This chain joins TRBV20-1 and TRBJ2-2. The CDR3 spells CSARVGRITNTGELFF.